The 29 T cell receptor beta chains below were found in one sample sequenced in a study of T cell repertoires in cytomegalovirus infection. Each CDR3 protein gets one entry after TCRdb re-called the reads with MiXCR. There are tens of thousands of distinct CDR3 sequences in the sample; roughly 20% occur only once, and 26% lies in the top ten. These TCRs are of unknown antigen specificity. The starting material was CD8+ T cells from cultured PBMCs, obtained from culture after CMV antigen stimulation. Receptors were obtained from a human donor in good health (CMV status not recorded). Some clones in this sample may be carry-over from other donors' samples.

J is TRBJ2-7 and V is TRBV20-1; possibly TRBD1 or TRBD2 for D (6 bases each). This CDR3 region has 13 residues. Between the trimmed V and J ends, which lost 6 bases and 4 bases, there was a span of 16 bases. Germline-derived CDR1 and CDR2 are DFQATT and SNEGSKA (reference sequence). CDR3 in amino acids: CSAQGLAWYEQYF. DNA for the CDR3: TGCAGTGCCCAGGGGCTAGCGTGGTACGAGCAGTACTTC.

This clonotype was counted only a few times. The chain carries TRBV5-6 and TRBJ1-2; a weak D match, TRBD1 (6 bases). This CDR3 is built from 17 residues. Trimming removed 0 bases at V and 5 bases at J, with 20 bases between. The germline V gene has CDR1 SGHDT and CDR2 YYEEEE. The CDR3 DNA sequence: TGTGCCAGCAGCTTGGCCGTGGGGGGGCGACGGTTTTATGGCTACACCTTC. It codes for CASSLAVGGRRFYGYTF.

The J gene is TRBJ2-7, the V gene TRBV7-6; D remains unclear. The CDR3 contains 14 residues. Germline V lookup: CDR1 SGHVS, CDR2 FNYEAQ. Between the trimmed V and J ends, which lost 0 bases and 3 bases, there was a span of 9 bases. The DNA for the CDR3 is TGTGCCAGCAGCTTAGCGGGAAAAGTCTACGAGCAGTACTTC. Its protein is CASSLAGKVYEQYF.

This clonotype was picked up many times. The chain recombines TRBV6-5 with TRBJ2-3; D perhaps matches TRBD2 (6 bases). Germline CDR1 is MNHEY and CDR2 is SVGAGI. V was clipped by 0 bases and J by 2 bases, with 9 bases between them. CDR3 size: 15 residues. The chain's CDR3 is CASSYSGGPTDTQYF. The CDR3, as DNA: TGTGCCAGCAGTTACTCGGGGGGACCCACAGATACGCAGTATTTT.

The V and J genes are TRBV4-2 and TRBJ2-4; no reliable D call. Germline V CDR1 and CDR2: LGHNA, YNFKEQ. Deletions cut 4 bases from V and 2 bases from J, with 9 bases between. This CDR3 comprises 14 residues. In DNA, the CDR3 is TGTGCCAGCAGCCCCTCGGTTACCAAAAACATTCAGTACTTC. Translating it yields CASSPSVTKNIQYF.

Many counts were recorded for this clonotype. Here the CDR3 reads CASSLLTEQYF. The CDR3 DNA follows: TGTGCCAGCAGCCTCCTCACCGAGCAGTACTTC. The gene calls are TRBV7-2 and TRBJ2-7; no clear D. From germline, CDR1 is SGHTA and CDR2 FQGNSA. Trimming shortened V by 5 bases and J by 6 bases, and 8 bases separated the two germline ends. The CDR3 totals 11 residues. The full variable domain, completed using reference TRBV7-2 and TRBJ2-7, is GAGVSQSPSNKVTEKGKDVELRCDPISGHTALYWYRQSLGQGLEFLIYFQGNSAPDKSGLPSDRFSAERTGGSVSTLTIQRTQQEDSAVYLCASSLLTEQYFGPGTRLTVT.

The chain carries TRBV6-4 and TRBJ2-7, with 10 bases aligning to TRBD2. In germline, CDR1 is MRHNA, CDR2 SNTAGT. The CDR3 totals 14 residues. The V and J ends lost 5 bases and 5 bases, in that order; junction bases with no gene match: 6. CDR3: CASSPGLASNEQYF. The CDR3 DNA reads as TGTGCCAGCAGTCCGGGACTAGCGTCTAACGAGCAGTACTTC.

The rearrangement links TRBV10-3 to TRBJ1-2, with a tentative D call TRBD1 (5 bases). The V gene lost 6 bases and the J gene lost 2 bases, with 16 bases spanning the gap. Germline assignment: CDR1 ENHRY and CDR2 SYGVKD. This CDR3 has 15 residues. The CDR3 bases are TGTGCCATCAGCACGGACGGTGGGGCCAACTATGGCTACACCTTC. Amino acid sequence: CAISTDGGANYGYTF.

V is TRBV27 and J is TRBJ2-7; no reliable D call. The CDR3 totals 12 residues. V was clipped by 10 bases and J by 3 bases, with 13 bases between them. The germline CDR1 and CDR2 sequences are MNHEY and SMNVEV (reference sequence). CDR3: CATPSVIYEQYF. The DNA of the CDR3 is TGTGCCACCCCGTCAGTGATCTACGAGCAGTACTTC.

The table lists this clonotype with a few counts. This sequence joins TRBV7-2 and TRBJ2-7, with TRBD1 identical over 7 bases. CDR1 is SGHTA and CDR2 is FQGNSA in the germline V gene. V shed 3 bases and J 2 bases; nucleotides not matched to a gene: 4. This CDR3 comprises 14 residues. CDR3 sequence (DNA): TGTGCCAGCAGCTTGACAGGGCCGCCCTACGAGCAGTACTTC. Translating it yields CASSLTGPPYEQYF.

This clonotype was seen a few times. The chain combines TRBV27 with TRBJ2-3; D perhaps matches TRBD2 (6 bases). Per germline, CDR1 MNHEY and CDR2 SMNVEV (reference sequence). The CDR3 spans 14 residues. The V end was cut by 2 bases, the J end by 1 base, with 7 bases between. The CDR3 region is CASSLRRGTDTQYF. Written as DNA, the CDR3 is TGTGCCAGCAGTTTAAGGAGGGGCACAGATACGCAGTATTTT.

The genes are TRBV7-8 and TRBJ2-5; 9 positions agree with TRBD2. The germline CDR1 and CDR2 sequences are SGHVS and FQNEAQ. The J segment lost 4 bases and the V segment lost 4 bases, leaving 10 bases of the junction unmatched. CDR3 length equals 16 residues. This CDR3 reads CASSYGLASPGETQYF. The CDR3 bases are TGTGCCAGCAGCTACGGACTAGCGAGCCCGGGAGAGACCCAGTACTTC.

This clonotype turned up a few times. The CDR3 is CASSLADSRSYEQYF. The CDR3 DNA follows: TGTGCCAGCAGCTTAGCAGACTCTAGATCCTACGAGCAGTACTTC. V gene TRBV7-2 combines with J gene TRBJ2-7; D is unclear. Trimming stripped 0 bases from V and 1 base from J, with 10 bases between. Germline lookup yields CDR1 SGHTA and CDR2 FQGNSA. The CDR3 loop spans 15 amino acids.

This chain uses TRBV12-3 or TRBV12-4 with TRBJ2-3; TRBD2 is a possible D gene (5 bases). The CDR3 is made up of 13 amino acids. Trimming left V 4 bases short and J 5 bases short, with 10 bases between. CDR3 coding DNA: TGTGCCAGCAGTTGGAGGCCGGGAGATACGCAGTATTTT. It yields the protein CASSWRPGDTQYF.

CDR3 residues: CASSQLAGNSYEQYF. In DNA, the CDR3 is TGCGCCAGCAGCCAGTTAGCGGGGAACTCCTACGAGCAGTACTTC. V and J are TRBV4-1 and TRBJ2-7; 8 bases are shared with TRBD2. J lost 0 bases, V lost 3 bases, and 4 bases had no gene match. CDR3 length equals 15 residues. Germline assignment: CDR1 MGHRA and CDR2 YSYEKL.

This clonotype was picked up a small number of times. The chain employs TRBV7-2 and TRBJ2-3, with TRBD2 matching over 9 bases. V lost 0 bases and J lost 3; bases outside the gene matches: 4. Germline CDR1 reads SGHTA; CDR2 reads FQGNSA. The CDR3 totals 16 residues. CDR3 in amino acids: CASSLAPSGGTDTQYF. DNA of the CDR3: TGTGCCAGCAGCTTAGCGCCAAGCGGGGGGACAGATACGCAGTATTTT.

The chain uses TRBV7-2 and TRBJ2-1, with 10 bases identical to TRBD2. CDR3 size: 14 residues. Germline-derived CDR1 and CDR2 are SGHTA and FQGNSA. The ends lost 5 bases at V and 6 bases at J; junction bases unmatched: 4. The CDR3: CASSKGLASNEQFF. For the CDR3, the DNA is TGTGCCAGCAGCAAGGGACTAGCGAGCAATGAGCAGTTCTTC.

Only a few counts were recorded for this clonotype. The chain joins TRBV12-3 or TRBV12-4 to TRBJ1-4, with a possible D match to TRBD1 (5 bases). Trimming removed 5 bases at V and 4 bases at J, with 14 bases between. This CDR3 has 15 residues. CDR3 residues: CASSPGTGLNEKLFF. Here the CDR3 DNA reads TGTGCCAGCAGTCCTGGGACGGGTCTTAATGAAAAACTGTTTTTT.

The chain joins TRBV7-2 to TRBJ2-7; D perhaps matches TRBD1 (6 bases). This CDR3 has 17 amino acids. Trimming pared 1 base from V and 4 bases from J, leaving 20 bases between. The germline V gene has CDR1 SGHTA and CDR2 FQGNSA. CDR3 DNA sequence: TGTGCCAGCAGCTTAGGGGGAACAGGGAAATATCTTTACGAGCAGTACTTC. Translated: CASSLGGTGKYLYEQYF.

The chain links TRBV4-2 to TRBJ1-1; 7 positions agree with TRBD1. The trim removed 3 bases at V and 2 bases at J, leaving 6 bases unmatched. The germline CDR1 and CDR2 sequences are LGHNA and YNFKEQ. The CDR3 totals 15 residues. CDR3 nucleotide sequence: TGTGCCAGCAGCCATACGGGGACAGCAAACACTGAAGCTTTCTTT. Translated: CASSHTGTANTEAFF.

The V call is TRBV20-1, the J call TRBJ2-3; D not resolved. This CDR3 comprises 10 residues. Germline V CDR1 and CDR2: DFQATT, SNEGSKA (reference sequence). V lost 4 bases and J lost 7, with 6 bases in between. The CDR3: CSATPYTQYF. DNA of the CDR3: TGCAGTGCTACCCCTTATACGCAGTATTTT.

This clonotype came up a few times. The chain carries TRBV6-2 or TRBV6-3 and TRBJ2-1, with unresolved D. The CDR3 extends over 15 amino acids. V was shortened by 0 bases and J by 4 bases, with 10 bases between the two germline ends. Germline lookup yields CDR1 MNHEY and CDR2 SVGEGT. CDR3 region: CASSYSVRRYNEQFF. CDR3 DNA: TGTGCCAGCAGTTACTCGGTCCGCAGGTACAATGAGCAGTTCTTC.

This clonotype has at least ten counts. The gene calls are TRBV29-1 and TRBJ2-2, with a weak D call TRBD2 (5 bases). V lost 5 bases and J 0 bases, leaving 7 bases between the germline ends. Germline V CDR1 and CDR2: SQVTM, ANQGSEA. The CDR3 loop spans 13 amino acids. The CDR3 bases are TGCAGCGTTAGGACTGCGAACACCGGGGAGCTGTTTTTT. Amino acid sequence: CSVRTANTGELFF.

The chain carries TRBV7-6 and TRBJ2-3; 8 bases line up with TRBD2. CDR1 is SGHVS and CDR2 is FNYEAQ in the germline V gene. With V trimmed by 4 bases and J by 2 bases, 11 bases remained unmatched. The CDR3 covers 17 residues. The CDR3 DNA sequence: TGTGCCAGCAGCTCTCGGGGAGCGGGGGCCCACACAGATACGCAGTATTTT. This codes for CASSSRGAGAHTDTQYF.

The gene calls are TRBV11-2 and TRBJ2-7; D gene unclear. Trimming took 4 bases from V and 4 from J, leaving 8 bases between them. CDR3 length: 12 amino acids. Looked up from germline, CDR1 is SGHAT and CDR2 is FQNNGV. Written as DNA, the CDR3 is TGTGCCAGCAGCTCCCTCCAGTACGAGCAGTACTTC. This encodes CASSSLQYEQYF.

The genes are TRBV6-2 or TRBV6-3 and TRBJ2-5; tentative D call: TRBD2 (6 bases). Germline V lookup: CDR1 MNHEY, CDR2 SVGEGT. Trimming left V 3 bases short and J 1 base short, with 24 bases between. This CDR3 is 19 amino acids long. CDR3 sequence reads: CASSYSPEGPPLFQETQYF. For the CDR3, the DNA is TGTGCCAGCAGTTATTCGCCGGAGGGTCCCCCGCTTTTCCAAGAGACCCAGTACTTC.

The V and J genes are TRBV4-1 and TRBJ2-2, with TRBD2 identical over 9 bases. Trimming took 7 bases from V and 5 from J; bases not matched to a gene: 11. CDR1 and CDR2 from the germline V gene are MGHRA and YSYEKL. This CDR3 contains 16 residues. The CDR3 here is CASTSSGTQGTGELFF. As DNA, the CDR3 is TGCGCCAGCACCTCTAGCGGGACCCAGGGGACCGGGGAGCTGTTTTTT.

The chain links TRBV27 to TRBJ2-3, with 7 positions matching TRBD1. The V gene end was trimmed by 6 bases and the J gene end by 2 bases; junction bases not matched to a gene: 5. Per germline, CDR1 MNHEY and CDR2 SMNVEV (reference sequence). There are 14 residues in the CDR3. CDR3 DNA sequence: TGTGCCAGCAGGCCCGGGACAGTCACAGATACGCAGTATTTT. Protein sequence: CASRPGTVTDTQYF.

The chain has TRBV7-3 and TRBJ2-1; TRBD2 aligns across 7 bases. V dropped 3 bases and J dropped 7; count of bases not matched to a gene: 6. CDR3 size: 14 residues. The germline V gene encodes CDR1 SGHTA and CDR2 FQGTGA. In DNA form, the CDR3 reads TGTGCCAGCAGCTTGGGGGGGTCGAGTAATGAGCAGTTCTTC. Translating gives CASSLGGSSNEQFF.